This T cell receptor beta chain was recorded in a study of blood T cell repertoires in COVID-19 (TCRdb year 2020). As for the study more broadly: Samples from collaborators originated in the United States, Italy and Spain and spanned both the acute and convalescent phases of COVID-19. The prospective study material was composed of cDNA or gDNA derived from T cells, B-cell-depleted T cells, or PBMCs. The samples were drawn from the first 160 participants of the ongoing ImmuneRACE study and from over a thousand subjects provided by 6 global collaborators. The repertoires were released in a freely available public database intended as a resource for research on the immune response to SARS-CoV-2. Where available, HLA class I and class II types were taken from metadata supplied by the sample provider and were not determined by assay-based typing. Deeply sampled blood TCRbeta repertoires from subjects exposed to, actively infected with, or recovered from COVID-19 were included in the dataset. Nearly every sample came with metadata listing a de-identified subject ID, COVID-19 status, age in years and sex.

General conclusions and limits of the study: The amount of clinical and demographic metadata varied by source and participant and was provided uncurated.

TCRbeta CDR3 regions were amplified from genomic DNA by means of the immunoSEQ Assay, a bias-controlled multiplex PCR. In the original analysis: The number of nucleated cells in each sample was estimated by amplification of reference gene primers within the assay. To quantify the absolute abundance of each unique TCRbeta CDR3 rearrangement, sequence reads were collapsed and filtered. For each sample, productive Simpson clonality was calculated as the square root of Simpson's diversity index over productive rearrangements. TCRdb holds this immuneACCESS table with in-frame rearrangements only. Some clones are missing; in checked studies, unresolved V genes explain under half, and the rest has no known cause. From that table come the V and J calls and clone size; the DNA was used to work out D and trimming. A total of about 360,000 clones appear in this sample, around 84% of them only once. Around 3% of the sample belongs to the ten largest clones.

In regard to this clone: This receptor's antigen is unknown. No much larger clonotype is one base removed from it; base qualities were not supplied.

From its cysteine to its phenylalanine, the CDR3 spans 14 amino acids. Only the CDR3 region is kept as DNA, spanning 42 bases read in frame from base 1. Via the germline V gene, CDR1 is KGHSH and CDR2 LQKENI. V loses 5 bases, J loses 3 bases, and the germline ends lie 13 bases apart. Collaborating institutions collected whole blood in K2EDTA tubes following their own protocols. Collaborator samples were shipped for TCRbeta analysis as frozen whole blood, isolated PBMCs, or DNA extracted from either sample type. Sequencing was done on a sample of peripheral blood. The chain employs TRBV18 and TRBJ1-1; matching of 5 bases hints at TRBD1 as the D gene. The sequence came from a human donor in a cohort sampled during active COVID-19. In nucleotides, the sequence is TGTGCCAGCTCAAAAGGGGAGGCGGACACTGAAGCTTTCTTT. This translates into CASSKGEADTEAFF.